Presented here are 31 T cell receptor beta chains from one specimen sequenced in a study of monozygotic twins with inflammatory bowel disease. TCRdb reprocessed the 5' RACE reads and keeps a single row for each CDR3 protein, giving no DNA. This sample's clone table lists around 210,000 distinct CDR3 sequences. The sample was blood. The receptor set was obtained from a human donor with ulcerative colitis or Crohn's disease, or a healthy co-twin of an affected twin (not recorded which).

The chain links TRBV6-5 to TRBJ1-2. The CDR3 spans 13 residues. The germline V gene encodes CDR1 MNHEY and CDR2 SVGAGI. The chain's CDR3 is CATTGWSNYGYTF.

V is TRBV20-1 and J is TRBJ2-7; TCRdb outputs TRBD2, but without DNA this stays unchecked. Germline CDR1 is DFQATT and CDR2 is SNEGSKA (reference sequence). The CDR3 totals 14 residues. CDR3 sequence reads: CSASRAGWTYEQYF.

This chain joins TRBV15 and TRBJ1-6; absent DNA, TCRdb's TRBD1 call cannot be checked. The germline CDR1 and CDR2 sequences are LNHNV and YYDKDF (reference sequence). The CDR3 runs to 17 residues. CDR3 protein: CATSPGGDRGARSPLHF.

V is TRBV5-1 and J is TRBJ2-6. Germline loops: CDR1 SGHRS, CDR2 YFSETQ. This CDR3 spans 15 amino acids. CDR3 loop: CASSLDGSGANVLTF.

The genes are TRBV4-1 and TRBJ2-7; there is no DNA to check the TCRdb D call of TRBD1. Per germline, CDR1 MGHRA and CDR2 YSYEKL. The CDR3 has 15 residues. The CDR3 sequence is CASSYDREDSYEQYF.

This sequence joins TRBV5-6 and TRBJ1-6; TCRdb's assignment of TRBD1 cannot be checked, as there is no DNA. CDR1 and CDR2 (germline): SGHDT, YYEEEE. This CDR3 spans 14 amino acids. This chain's CDR3 is CASSKQGVNSPLHF.

The V and J genes are TRBV5-4 and TRBJ2-1; TCRdb proposes TRBD1, but this gene call is untestable without DNA. The CDR3 runs to 14 residues. Germline V gives CDR1 SGHNT, CDR2 YYREEE (reference sequence). The CDR3 loop is CASSFKGQAIGQFF. Drawing the rest from reference TRBV5-4 and TRBJ2-1, the complete variable domain is ETGVTQSPTHLIKTRGQQVTLRCSSQSGHNTVSWYQQALGQGPQFIFQYYREEENGRGNFPPRFSGLQFPNYSSELNVNALELDDSALYLCASSFKGQAIGQFFGPGTRLTVL.

The genes are TRBV5-1 and TRBJ1-2; TCRdb lists TRBD1, though no DNA is available to test this call. The length of the CDR3 is 17 residues. CDR1 and CDR2 (germline): SGHRS, YFSETQ. CDR3 residues: CASSFGDSRSANYGYTF.

V is TRBV27 and J is TRBJ2-3; lacking DNA, the TRBD2 call made by TCRdb goes unchecked. The CDR3 sequence is 21 residues long. The V gene's germline CDR1 is MNHEY and CDR2 SMNVEV (reference sequence). CDR3 amino acids: CASSFTFFLREGKSSTDTQYF.

The chain links TRBV20-1 to TRBJ1-5; TCRdb outputs TRBD1, but without DNA this stays unchecked. The germline gives CDR1 DFQATT, CDR2 SNEGSKA (reference sequence). The CDR3 totals 14 residues. This CDR3 is CSAAGVNGDQPQHF.

The CDR3 protein is CASSFNTGLNTEAFF. This rearrangement joins TRBV7-2 to TRBJ1-1; the TCRdb D gene call, TRBD1, has no DNA to confirm it. CDR1 and CDR2 from the germline V gene are SGHTA and FQGNSA. CDR3 length: 15 amino acids.

This sequence joins TRBV2 and TRBJ2-2; TCRdb selects TRBD2, and the lack of DNA leaves this call unchecked. In germline, CDR1 is SNHLY, CDR2 FYNNEI. The CDR3 length is 18 residues. CDR3 amino acids: CASSKSSSGVALTGELFF.

V usage is TRBV12-3 or TRBV12-4 and J usage is TRBJ2-1; TCRdb indicates TRBD1, and absent DNA this call remains unverified. The CDR3 is 15 residues long. The chain's CDR3 is CASRYASGAYNEQFF.

This chain uses TRBV6-1 with TRBJ1-1; as DNA is missing, the TRBD1 call by TCRdb cannot be tested. Germline V gene data show CDR1 as MNHNS and CDR2 as SASEGT. This CDR3 is 15 amino acids long. The CDR3 loop reads CASSPTTGMNTEAFF.

This chain uses TRBV7-3 with TRBJ1-1. CDR3 length equals 14 residues. Germline V lookup: CDR1 SGHTA, CDR2 FQGTGA. CDR3 region: CASSWAQGDTEAFF.

CDR3 protein: CASSPIRGVTEAFF. This chain connects TRBV18 to TRBJ1-1. Per the germline V gene, CDR1 is KGHSH and CDR2 is LQKENI. This CDR3 is 14 amino acids long.

J is TRBJ2-2 and V is TRBV7-3; TCRdb indicates TRBD2, and absent DNA this call remains unverified. CDR3 length equals 20 residues. Germline CDR1 is SGHTA and CDR2 is FQGTGA. CDR3 protein: CASSLTRGGLAGENTGELFF.

The V and J genes are TRBV12-3 or TRBV12-4 and TRBJ2-7; TCRdb selects TRBD1, and the lack of DNA leaves this call unchecked. This CDR3 is built from 11 residues. The CDR3 spells CASSLGQGQYF.

The gene calls are TRBV7-8 and TRBJ1-6; the TCRdb call, TRBD1, lacks DNA for checking. Looked up from germline, CDR1 is SGHVS and CDR2 is FQNEAQ. This CDR3 has 13 residues. CDR3 protein: CASSSPGDSPLHF. Based on the CDR3 plus reference TRBV7-8 and TRBJ1-6, the full variable domain is GAGVSQSPRYKVAKRGQDVALRCDPISGHVSLFWYQQALGQGPEFLTYFQNEAQLDKSGLPSDRFFAERPEGSVSTLKIQRTQQEDSAVYLCASSSPGDSPLHFGNGTRLTVT.

The V call is TRBV27, the J call TRBJ2-4; no DNA is available, so the TRBD1 call from TCRdb remains unchecked. The CDR3 covers 14 residues. Germline loops: CDR1 MNHEY, CDR2 SMNVEV (reference sequence). This CDR3 reads CASSSPGQKNIQYF.

The CDR3 spells CASSQFTGGPQPQHF. V usage is TRBV3-1 and J usage is TRBJ1-5; TCRdb gives TRBD1 as the D gene, but with no DNA this cannot be confirmed. Germline CDR1 and CDR2: LGHDT and YNNKEL (reference sequence). This CDR3 has 15 residues.

The chain joins TRBV6-6 to TRBJ1-3. The germline V gene encodes CDR1 MNHNY and CDR2 SVGAGI (reference sequence). This CDR3 is built from 13 residues. The CDR3 protein is CASSYATGNTIYF.

This chain connects TRBV6-5 to TRBJ2-2; TCRdb's D call, TRBD1, is unchecked because there is no DNA. The germline gives CDR1 MNHEY, CDR2 SVGAGI. The CDR3 is 13 amino acids. The CDR3 reads CATLTGANGELFF.

CDR3 protein: CASKIAGANVLTF. The chain couples TRBV6-5 to TRBJ2-6. This CDR3 spans 13 amino acids. CDR1 is MNHEY, CDR2 SVGAGI, per germline.

The rearrangement uses TRBV6-1 and TRBJ2-6; TCRdb gives TRBD2 as the D gene, but with no DNA this cannot be confirmed. Germline V lookup: CDR1 MNHNS, CDR2 SASEGT. CDR3 length: 15 amino acids. This chain's CDR3 is CASTNIAGGSNVLTF.

The genes are TRBV7-2 and TRBJ2-7. The CDR3 spans 16 residues. CDR1 SGHTA and CDR2 FQGNSA come from the germline V gene. This CDR3 reads CASSLAGTDSSYEQYF.

This chain joins TRBV14 and TRBJ2-1. Germline CDR1 reads SGHDN; CDR2 reads FVKESK. This CDR3 is built from 13 residues. The CDR3 is CASSQVRNGEQFF.

V usage is TRBV7-2 and J usage is TRBJ2-1; absent DNA, TCRdb's TRBD1 call cannot be checked. The CDR3 contains 15 residues. Germline CDR1 reads SGHTA; CDR2 reads FQGNSA. CDR3 in amino acids: CASSSGPPVFNEQFF.

Its frequency marks this clonotype as medium-sized. The V call is TRBV5-1, the J call TRBJ1-1. Germline CDR1 reads SGHRS; CDR2 reads YFSETQ. The CDR3 spans 13 residues. The CDR3 protein is CASSLAGWAEAFF. Full variable domain (remainder filled in from reference TRBV5-1 and TRBJ1-1): KAGVTQTPRYLIKTRGQQVTLSCSPISGHRSVSWYQQTPGQGLQFLFEYFSETQRNKGNFPGRFSGRQFSNSRSEMNVSTLELGDSALYLCASSLAGWAEAFFGQGTRLTVV.

The chain combines TRBV7-2 with TRBJ1-1; with no DNA, the TCRdb D assignment of TRBD1 cannot be verified. The germline V gene encodes CDR1 SGHTA and CDR2 FQGNSA. This CDR3 comprises 14 residues. CDR3 loop: CASSTPGLNTEAFF.

The chain joins TRBV7-8 to TRBJ2-2. CDR3 length equals 13 residues. From germline, CDR1 is SGHVS and CDR2 FQNEAQ. This CDR3 is CASSPGITGELFF.